The 10 T cell receptor beta chains in this list originate from one sample, sequenced in a study of identical twins. TCRdb processed the 5' RACE reads anew with MiXCR; each CDR3 protein has one entry. The sample has fewer than 650,000 distinct CDR3 sequences, 7.5% to 10% seen once. Separately, the same data were catalogued under a study of yellow fever vaccine responses in identical twins.

The sample comprised PBMCs. The receptor set was obtained from a woman between 18 and 29 years old in good health.

The chain couples TRBV29-1 to TRBJ1-1, with TRBD1 as a possible D gene (6 bases). V lost 4 bases, J lost 7 bases, and 19 bases lay in between. This CDR3 comprises 14 residues. Per the germline V gene, CDR1 is SQVTM and CDR2 is ANQGSEA. The CDR3 DNA reads as TGCAGCGTTGCCCGGGACATGGGTAGTGGTGAAGCTTTCTTT. Translation: CSVARDMGSGEAFF.

The sample holds a few counts of this clonotype. This sequence joins TRBV7-8 and TRBJ2-3, with 8 bases identical to TRBD1. After removal of 4 bases from V and 7 bases from J, the junction contained 7 bases not matched to a gene. Germline-derived CDR1 and CDR2 are SGHVS and FQNEAQ. The CDR3 length is 14 residues. CDR3 bases: TGTGCCAGCAGCTCCGGAGGACAGGGTAATACGCAGTATTTT. It specifies CASSSGGQGNTQYF. Supplemented by reference TRBV7-8 and TRBJ2-3, the full variable domain reads GAGVSQSPRYKVAKRGQDVALRCDPISGHVSLFWYQQALGQGPEFLTYFQNEAQLDKSGLPSDRFFAERPEGSVSTLKIQRTQQEDSAVYLCASSSGGQGNTQYFGPGTRLTVL.

This clonotype came up a few times. The germline gene is not matched at one end of the junction; a read error may be the cause. This chain links TRBV11-1 with TRBJ2-7; D gene unclear. Germline CDR1 and CDR2: SGHAT and FQDESV (reference sequence). The CDR3 is made up of 18 amino acids. The CDR3 sequence is CASILVPHGEKPSYEQYF. DNA for the CDR3: TGTGCCAGCATCTTAGTCCCTCACGGAGAAAAGCCCTCCTACGAGCAGTACTTC.

The J gene is TRBJ2-1, the V gene TRBV19, with D tentatively TRBD2 (6 bases). Trimming stripped 6 bases from V and 10 bases from J, with 19 bases between. The CDR3 totals 14 residues. Germline CDR1 LNHDA, CDR2 SQIVND (reference sequence). The chain's CDR3 is CASSAVGTSREQFF. As DNA, the CDR3 is TGTGCCAGTAGCGCGGTAGGGACTTCTAGGGAGCAGTTCTTC.

This clonotype was found a few times. J is TRBJ2-7 and V is TRBV20-1, with 8 bases that match TRBD1. The V segment lost 4 bases and the J segment 2 bases; nucleotides outside the gene matches: 4. There are 13 residues in the CDR3. Germline V gives CDR1 DFQATT, CDR2 SNEGSKA (reference sequence). CDR3 in DNA: TGCAGTGCTAACCAGGGGGCACCCTACGAGCAGTACTTC. Translating gives CSANQGAPYEQYF.

The chain uses TRBV6-2 or TRBV6-3 and TRBJ2-3; D gene ambiguous. Germline V CDR1 and CDR2: MNHEY, SVGEGT. Trimming left V 2 bases short and J 0 bases short, with 6 bases between. This CDR3 has 14 residues. The CDR3 nucleotides read TGTGCCAGCAGTTACCTAACAAGCACAGATACGCAGTATTTT. It is translated as CASSYLTSTDTQYF.

This clonotype has at least ten counts. The chain couples TRBV29-1 to TRBJ2-4; 7 bases are a match to TRBD1. From germline, CDR1 is SQVTM and CDR2 ANQGSEA. The CDR3 sequence is 11 residues long. Trimming at V came to 3 bases and at J to 7 bases, leaving 0 bases not matched to a gene. The CDR3 is CSVDRGNIQYF. The CDR3 DNA reads TGCAGCGTTGACAGGGGGAACATTCAGTACTTC. The complete variable domain, with remaining parts taken from reference TRBV29-1 and TRBJ2-4, reads SAVISQKPSRDICQRGTSLTIQCQVDSQVTMMFWYRQQPGQSLTLIATANQGSEATYESGFVIDKFPISRPNLTFSTLTVSNMSPEDSSIYLCSVDRGNIQYFGAGTRLSVL.

This clonotype was observed a few times. The V and J genes are TRBV6-5 and TRBJ2-1; the match to TRBD2 covers 7 bases. Germline V gives CDR1 MNHEY, CDR2 SVGAGI. There are 15 residues in the CDR3. Germline trimming cut 3 bases from V and 3 bases from J; bases unmatched to any gene: 5. The CDR3 spells CASSYRGGDYNEQFF. In nucleotides, the CDR3 is TGTGCCAGCAGTTATCGCGGGGGAGACTACAATGAGCAGTTCTTC.

The V gene is TRBV3-1, the J gene TRBJ2-2; TRBD1 matches 9 bases. V dropped 3 bases and J dropped 1; count of bases not matched to a gene: 3. There are 16 residues in the CDR3. CDR1 and CDR2 (germline): LGHDT, YNNKEL (reference sequence). CDR3 DNA: TGTGCCAGCAGCCAGGGGACAGGGCAGAACACCGGGGAGCTGTTTTTT. This codes for CASSQGTGQNTGELFF. The variable domain in full, with the rest retrieved from reference TRBV3-1 and TRBJ2-2, is DTAVSQTPKYLVTQMGNDKSIKCEQNLGHDTMYWYKQDSKKFLKIMFSYNNKELIINETVPNRFSPKSPDKAHLNLHINSLELGDSAVYFCASSQGTGQNTGELFFGEGSRLTVL.

This clonotype has at least ten counts. The genes are TRBV29-1 and TRBJ2-7, with unresolved D. Germline V gene lookup returns CDR1 SQVTM and CDR2 ANQGSEA. V was clipped by 0 bases and J by 3 bases, with 3 bases between them. The CDR3 runs 11 residues. The DNA for the CDR3 is TGCAGCGTTGAAGATTACTACGAGCAGTACTTC. As protein: CSVEDYYEQYF.